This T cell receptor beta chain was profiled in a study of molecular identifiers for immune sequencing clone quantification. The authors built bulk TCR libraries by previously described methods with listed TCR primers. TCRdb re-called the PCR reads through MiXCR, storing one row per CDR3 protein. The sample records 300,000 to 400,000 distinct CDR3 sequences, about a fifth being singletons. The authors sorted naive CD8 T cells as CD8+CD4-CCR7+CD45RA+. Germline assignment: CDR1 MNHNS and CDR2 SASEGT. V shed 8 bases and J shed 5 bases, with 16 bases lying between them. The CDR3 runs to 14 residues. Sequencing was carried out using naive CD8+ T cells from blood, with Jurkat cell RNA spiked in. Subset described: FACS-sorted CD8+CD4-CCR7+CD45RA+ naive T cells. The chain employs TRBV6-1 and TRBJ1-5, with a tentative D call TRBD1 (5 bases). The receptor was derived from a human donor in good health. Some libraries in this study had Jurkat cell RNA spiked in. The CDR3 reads CASGREGLYQPQHF. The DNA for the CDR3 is TGTGCCAGCGGGAGGGAGGGGTTGTATCAGCCCCAGCATTTT.